The rows below give T cell receptor beta chains drawn from one sample of a study of blood T cell repertoires in COVID-19. Repertoires were generated with immunoSEQ multiplex PCR, while TCRdb's copy carries only in-frame clones and drops some. The sample yields 65,000 to 100,000 clones, 84% seen once. Sequencing was carried out using peripheral blood. The receptors were gathered from a human donor in a cohort sampled during active COVID-19. Both conserved end residues are part of each CDR3. A D gene is named only where the DNA matches it firmly. The size of a clone is reported for some rows only, either as once, few or many, or as a class for expanded clones.

size | D | J | V | CDR3 | DNA
. | . | TRBJ1-3 | TRBV5-4 | CASSQTTGNTIYF | TGTGCCAGCAGCCAAACGACAGGAAACACCATATATTTT
. | TRBD2 | TRBJ2-3 | TRBV28 | CASNPGLGTDTQYF | TGTGCCAGCAACCCGGGACTAGGGACAGATACGCAGTATTTT
. | . | TRBJ2-3 | TRBV2 | CASNADSTDTQYF | TGTGCCAGCAATGCGGATAGCACAGATACGCAGTATTTT
. | TRBD2 | TRBJ2-1 | TRBV20-1 | CSASTSGLGNEQFF | TGCAGTGCTAGTACTAGCGGGTTGGGCAATGAGCAGTTCTTC
. | . | TRBJ1-5 | TRBV19 | CASSTTGGSNQPQHF | TGTGCCAGTAGTACGACAGGCGGTAGCAATCAGCCCCAGCATTTT
few | TRBD1 | TRBJ2-2 | TRBV10-3 | CAISGRQGVVRELFF | TGTGCCATCAGCGGTCGACAGGGGGTTGTCCGGGAGCTGTTTTTT
. | . | TRBJ1-2 | TRBV15 | CATSRDLLGTSAEGYTF | TGTGCCACCAGCAGAGATCTGTTAGGGACAAGTGCTGAGGGCTACACCTTC
. | . | TRBJ1-2 | TRBV25-1 | CASSNTVGLSHYGYTF | TGTGCCAGCAGTAACACAGTGGGTCTTTCCCACTATGGCTACACCTTC
. | TRBD1 | TRBJ1-2 | TRBV27 | CASRKVFRDRPKGYTF | TGTGCCAGCAGAAAAGTTTTCCGGGACAGGCCTAAAGGCTACACCTTC
. | TRBD1 | TRBJ2-5 | TRBV18 | CASSPPPGQEKTQYF | TGTGCCAGCTCACCACCCCCGGGACAGGAGAAGACCCAGTACTTC
once | . | TRBJ1-2 | TRBV29-1 | CSVEVRRSGYTF | TGCAGCGTTGAAGTCCGCCGGTCGGGCTACACCTTC
. | . | TRBJ1-1 | TRBV3-1/TRBV3-2 | CASSQGTLMNTEAFF | TGTGCCAGCAGCCAAGGGACACTCATGAACACTGAAGCTTTCTTT
. | TRBD1 | TRBJ2-3 | TRBV9 | CASSGGQSTDTQYF | TGTGCCAGCAGCGGGGGACAGAGCACAGATACGCAGTATTTT
. | . | TRBJ1-4 | TRBV9 | CASSVAQPGASEKLFF | TGTGCCAGCAGCGTAGCTCAGCCAGGGGCTAGTGAAAAACTGTTTTTT
. | . | TRBJ1-2 | TRBV4-1 | CASSPPGRADGYTF | TGCGCCAGCAGCCCTCCGGGGAGGGCGGATGGCTACACCTTC
. | TRBD2 | TRBJ2-1 | TRBV24-1 | CATSDPGLAGYNEQFF | TGTGCCACCAGTGATCCGGGACTAGCGGGGTACAATGAGCAGTTCTTC
. | . | TRBJ1-5 | TRBV6-1 | CASSEAGGGDQPQHF | TGTGCCAGCAGTGAAGCGGGGGGAGGGGATCAGCCCCAGCATTTT
once | . | TRBJ1-1 | TRBV5-1 | CASSLAQGSAFF | TGCGCCAGCAGCTTGGCCCAGGGATCCGCTTTCTTT
. | TRBD1 | TRBJ2-7 | TRBV7-8 | CASSPRVGTGMYF | TGTGCCAGCAGCCCCAGGGTCGGGACAGGGATGTACTTC
. | TRBD2 | TRBJ2-7 | TRBV14 | CASSLRSGGADEQYF | TGTGCCAGCAGCCTGCGTAGCGGGGGGGCCGACGAGCAGTACTTC
. | . | TRBJ1-2 | TRBV6-6 | CASRRQENYGYTF | TGTGCCAGCAGAAGACAGGAAAACTATGGCTACACCTTC
. | . | TRBJ1-5 | TRBV30 | CAWKRAGTQPQHF | TGTGCCTGGAAGAGGGCAGGTACGCAGCCCCAGCATTTT
. | TRBD1 | TRBJ1-2 | TRBV4-2 | CASTLTGGEGYTF | TGTGCCAGCACCTTAACAGGGGGGGAGGGCTACACCTTC
. | . | TRBJ2-7 | TRBV28 | CASSSPDLQGYEQYF | TGTGCCAGCAGTTCCCCAGACCTTCAGGGCTACGAGCAGTACTTC
. | TRBD2 | TRBJ2-3 | TRBV10-1 | CASSGGLATDTQYF | TGCGCCAGCAGTGGAGGACTAGCAACAGATACGCAGTATTTT
. | TRBD1 | TRBJ2-2 | TRBV7-9 | CASRAPSGTGNTGELFF | TGTGCCAGCAGAGCCCCTTCCGGGACAGGGAACACCGGGGAGCTGTTTTTT
. | . | TRBJ2-7 | TRBV4-2 | CASSHRGPREQYF | TGTGCCAGCAGCCACCGTGGGCCCCGCGAGCAGTACTTC